This T cell receptor beta chain comes out of a study of cytomegalovirus exposure and HLA in healthy donors. CDR3 length: 14 residues. The germline CDR1 and CDR2 sequences are MNHEY and SVGAGI. Trimming stripped 6 bases from V and 8 bases from J, with 19 bases between. Of note for this clone: As yet, its antigen is unknown.

The donors were part of the validation cohort of 100 to 150 subjects. That cohort was separate from the first cohort, which comprised 670 or so subjects. Overall study findings and caveats: A few chains tied to CMV proved CMV antigen-specific in vitro. Overall, approximately 150 TCR beta chains were annotated as cytomegalovirus-associated.

Profiling relied on immunoSEQ multiplex PCR, and the TCRdb table lists in-frame clones only, not all of them. This table has about 350,000 clones, 75% to 90% appearing once. The source material was PBMCs. V gene TRBV6-5 combines with J gene TRBJ1-2; D may be TRBD1 (6 bases). The TCR comes from a woman under 40 in good health and CMV-seropositive. This chain's CDR3 is CASSIGAGARGYTF. CDR3 DNA: TGTGCCAGCAGCATCGGGGCGGGGGCGAGAGGCTACACCTTC.